The clone carrying this T cell receptor beta chain was recorded a few times. Stable disease denoted Graves' hyperthyroidism without ophthalmopathy progression within 18 months. Criteria for exclusion of patients were uncontrolled infection, other autoimmune disease, pregnancy or lactation. Extraction of PBMCs used 9 to 10 ml of fresh peripheral blood. Trimming took off 2 bases at V and 2 bases at J, with 7 bases between the two ends. The germline V gene has CDR1 MNHNS and CDR2 SASEGT. The CDR3 length is 14 residues. This sample stems from a study of T cells in Graves' hyperthyroidism and ophthalmopathy. Overall study: Peripheral blood samples were taken at initial diagnosis, prior to any treatment.

What was amplified from RNA transcripts were TCR beta CDR3 regions. The study used the HTBI primer set for a first-round RT-PCR of the TCR CDR3. MiXCR, applied by TCRdb to the multiplex PCR reads, yields one record per CDR3 protein. The repertoire holds approximately 400,000 distinct CDR3 sequences, with approximately 14% as singletons. The sequence was collected from a woman aged 18-30 years with Graves' hyperthyroidism. The genes are TRBV6-1 and TRBJ2-1; unclear D gene. Sequenced material: blood. CDR3 protein: CASSERAPYNEQFF. The CDR3 region has the DNA TGTGCCAGCAGTGAAAGGGCACCCTACAATGAGCAGTTCTTC.